This T cell receptor beta chain appears in the sequencing data of a study of STAT3 mutations in large granular lymphocyte leukemia. Study observations and caveats: Every T-cell large granular lymphocyte leukemia patient had at least one immunodominant TCR beta clonotype.

The V and J ends lost 4 bases and 6 bases, in that order; junction bases with no gene match: 10. There are 16 residues in the CDR3. The germline CDR1 and CDR2 sequences are SGHRS and YFSETQ. Clones were sequenced by immunoSEQ multiplex PCR, and TCRdb holds only the in-frame ones, with some missing. The data hold 30,000 to 40,000 clones, with approximately 86% observed a single time. On this clone: Antigen unknown.

The receptor's source is a man between 60 and 75 years old with T-cell large granular lymphocyte leukemia. Some clones in this sample may be carry-over from other donors' samples. The sample was peripheral blood mononuclear cells. V and J are TRBV5-1 and TRBJ2-1; 10 nucleotides line up with TRBD2. CDR3 in DNA: TGCGCCAGCAGCAGCCCCGGGACTAGCGTGGGCAATGAGCAGTTCTTC. Its protein product is CASSSPGTSVGNEQFF. Variable domain in full (rest from reference TRBV5-1 and TRBJ2-1): KAGVTQTPRYLIKTRGQQVTLSCSPISGHRSVSWYQQTPGQGLQFLFEYFSETQRNKGNFPGRFSGRQFSNSRSEMNVSTLELGDSALYLCASSSPGTSVGNEQFFGPGTRLTVL.